These T cell receptor beta chains were read from a single sample in a study of CD4+ T cells in melanoma. Measured with immunoSEQ multiplex PCR; TCRdb has only the in-frame clones, and not every one. The sample gives some 9,500 clones, around 70% of which show up once; roughly 16% is in the top ten. Material for sequencing was cells from a culture (not recorded whether cultured in vitro). Receptor source: a human donor with melanoma. Both conserved end residues are part of each CDR3. D genes are given only for firm matches. Part of the rows lack a size; the others show once, few, many or a class for expanded clones.

>.|TRBJ1-1|.|TRBV6-1
CASEGRAGAEAFF
TGTGCCAGCGAGGGCAGGGCGGGGGCTGAAGCTTTCTTT
>.|TRBJ1-5|TRBD1|TRBV6-1
CASSGGQGGWQPQHF
TGTGCCAGCAGTGGTGGACAGGGAGGATGGCAGCCCCAGCATTTT
>.|TRBJ2-7|.|TRBV5-1
CASSLAPQVSYEQYF
TGCGCCAGCAGCTTGGCTCCACAGGTCTCCTACGAGCAGTACTTC
>.|TRBJ1-3|.|TRBV9
CASSPRPEIRDTIYF
TGTGCCAGCAGCCCCCGCCCGGAAATTCGGGACACCATATATTTT
>.|TRBJ2-5|.|TRBV15
CATSSRGDLPGETQYF
TGTGCCACCAGCAGCAGGGGGGACCTACCCGGGGAGACCCAGTACTTC
>.|TRBJ2-7|.|TRBV6-1
CASRFTSYRYEQYF
TGTGCCAGCAGGTTCACTAGCTACAGGTACGAGCAGTACTTC
>.|TRBJ2-5|.|TRBV11-2
CASSLVWSSAETQYF
TGTGCCAGCAGCTTAGTATGGTCTAGCGCAGAGACCCAGTACTTC
>.|TRBJ1-1|.|TRBV14
CASSLTGPTEAFF
TGTGCCAGCAGCTTGACAGGACCCACTGAAGCTTTCTTT
>.|TRBJ1-1|.|TRBV5-8
CASSFDRQGRAFF
TGTGCCAGCAGCTTTGATCGTCAGGGGCGAGCTTTCTTT
>.|TRBJ1-1|.|TRBV7-8
CASSPRVAEAFF
TGTGCCAGCAGCCCCCGTGTAGCTGAAGCTTTCTTT
>few|TRBJ1-6|TRBD1|TRBV6-1
CAGQDRIDSPLHF
TGTGCCGGACAGGACAGGATCGATTCACCCCTCCACTTT
>once|TRBJ2-3|.|TRBV20-1
CSARKKDTQYF
TGCAGTGCTCGAAAAAAGGATACGCAGTATTTT
>.|TRBJ2-2|.|TRBV6-5
CASSKPGVGELFF
TGTGCCAGCAGTAAGCCAGGGGTCGGGGAGCTGTTTTTT
>.|TRBJ2-7|.|TRBV21-1
CASSIRLQGAPDEQYF
TGTGCCAGCAGCATAAGGCTACAGGGGGCCCCCGACGAGCAGTACTTC
>few|TRBJ2-2|TRBD1|TRBV5-1
CASSRTRDRSALFF
TGCGCCAGCAGTAGAACACGGGACAGGTCTGCGCTGTTTTTT
>few|TRBJ2-3|.|TRBV7-3
CASSLARTDTQYF
TGTGCCAGCAGCTTAGCGCGGACAGATACGCAGTATTTT
>few|TRBJ1-3|.|TRBV4-1
CASSRPDRTIYF
TGCGCCAGCAGCCGCCCGGACCGCACGATATATTTT
>.|TRBJ1-4|.|TRBV27
CASSRYRETNEKLFF
TGTGCCAGCAGTCGGTACAGGGAAACTAATGAAAAACTGTTTTTT
>.|TRBJ2-3|.|TRBV11-3
CASSLSRGGYTDTQYF
TGTGCCAGCAGCTTATCGAGAGGGGGGTACACAGATACGCAGTATTTT
>once|TRBJ1-2|.|TRBV5-4
CASSLPGTYYGYTF
TGTGCCAGCAGCTTGCCAGGGACTTACTATGGCTACACCTTC
>.|TRBJ1-1|TRBD1|TRBV27
CATHRGTEAFF
TGTGCCACCCACAGGGGGACTGAAGCTTTCTTT
>.|TRBJ2-7|TRBD1|TRBV11-3
CASSLARDSPCEQYF
TGTGCCAGCAGCTTAGCCCGGGACAGCCCTTGCGAGCAGTACTTC
>.|TRBJ2-7|.|TRBV14
CASSQDRERARRDQQYF
TGTGCCAGCAGCCAAGATCGCGAGAGGGCCCGAAGGGACCAGCAGTACTTC
>.|TRBJ1-5|.|TRBV6-5
CATRKMGALQPQHF
TGTGCCACCCGAAAGATGGGGGCCTTGCAGCCCCAGCATTTT
>.|TRBJ2-7|.|TRBV21-1
CASSISGGPYEQYF
TGTGCCAGCAGCATTAGCGGGGGCCCCTACGAGCAGTACTTC
>.|TRBJ1-1|.|TRBV4-2
CASSLFAIVGTNTEAFF
TGTGCCAGCAGCTTGTTCGCAATAGTGGGAACGAACACTGAAGCTTTCTTT
>.|TRBJ2-2|.|TRBV6-5
CASRGASGSGELFF
TGTGCCAGCAGAGGGGCCTCGGGCTCCGGGGAGCTGTTTTTT
>.|TRBJ2-5|TRBD2|TRBV18
CASSPTSGGLQSTQYF
TGTGCCAGCTCCCCGACTAGCGGGGGGCTACAATCGACCCAGTACTTC